The source of this TCR beta chain is a study of blood T cell repertoires in COVID-19. Clones were sequenced by immunoSEQ multiplex PCR, and TCRdb holds only the in-frame ones, with some missing. The table has about 82,000 clones, around 81% seen once. This clone was seen more than once but under ten times. This CDR3 is built from 15 residues. CDR1 and CDR2 (germline): KGHDR, SFDVKD. V lost 5 bases and J lost 7; bases outside the gene matches: 9. This chain joins TRBV24-1 and TRBJ2-1; TRBD1 aligns across 8 bases. The specimen sequenced was peripheral blood. This receptor was taken from a man at least 80 years old with active or convalescent COVID-19. CDR3: CATSGQGLGLNEQFF. The DNA for the CDR3 is TGTGCCACCAGTGGACAGGGGTTGGGATTAAATGAGCAGTTCTTC.